These 18 T cell receptor beta chains came from one sample sequenced in a study of shared clonotypes between healthy human individuals. Assay used: immunoSEQ multiplex PCR; TCRdb lists only in-frame clones, some missing. The sample records roughly 2.5 million clones, around nine tenths being singletons. Material for sequencing was naive CD4+ T cells sorted from blood. The sample's subset: CD45RA+ positively selected. All receptors derive from a man aged 18-30 years in good health.

The chain carries TRBV30 and TRBJ1-2, with D perhaps matching TRBD1 (5 bases). CDR1 is GTSNPN, CDR2 SVGIG, per germline (reference sequence). The CDR3 sequence is 12 residues long. Deletions cut 4 bases from V and 5 bases from J, with 11 bases between. CDR3 nucleotides: TGTGCCTGGAATCGGGGGGGGTATGGCTACACCTTC. Amino acids: CAWNRGGYGYTF.

CDR3 amino acids: CASSPLAGTGTEAFF. CDR3 nucleotides: TGTGCCAGCTCACCCCTTGCAGGGACGGGCACTGAAGCTTTCTTT. The genes are TRBV18 and TRBJ1-1; possible D gene TRBD1, 5 bases. Between the trimmed V and J ends, which lost 3 bases and 4 bases, there was a span of 15 bases. The germline gives CDR1 KGHSH, CDR2 LQKENI. CDR3 size: 15 residues. Full variable domain (remainder filled in from reference TRBV18 and TRBJ1-1): NAGVMQNPRHLVRRRGQEARLRCSPMKGHSHVYWYRQLPEEGLKFMVYLQKENIIDESGMPKERFSAEFPKEGPSILRIQQVVRGDSAAYFCASSPLAGTGTEAFFGQGTRLTVV.

The CDR3 DNA reads as TGTGCCAGTAGTATCGACAGGGATGGGGGGAAGCCCCAGCATTTT. Protein sequence: CASSIDRDGGKPQHF. The chain uses TRBV19 and TRBJ1-5; TRBD1 matches 7 bases. This CDR3 spans 15 amino acids. Trimming cost V 3 bases and J 8 bases; bases outside gene matches: 10. The germline V gene has CDR1 LNHDA and CDR2 SQIVND (reference sequence).

The chain employs TRBV5-1 and TRBJ2-3; 10 bases agree with TRBD2. The CDR3 consists of 17 residues. The V and J ends lost 0 bases and 2 bases, in that order; junction bases with no gene match: 6. The germline V gene has CDR1 SGHRS and CDR2 YFSETQ. The CDR3 DNA follows: TGCGCCAGCAGCTTGGGGGCAGCGGGAGGGGTCACAGATACGCAGTATTTT. This codes for CASSLGAAGGVTDTQYF.

The J gene is TRBJ1-2, the V gene TRBV30; no clear D gene. Germline V gene lookup returns CDR1 GTSNPN and CDR2 SVGIG (reference sequence). V lost 2 bases and J lost 7, with 8 bases in between. The CDR3 runs to 11 residues. This CDR3 is CAWSIGVGYTF. The CDR3 DNA reads as TGTGCCTGGAGTATTGGGGTTGGCTACACCTTC.

The chain is built from TRBV29-1 and TRBJ1-2; perhaps TRBD1 as D (5 bases). This CDR3 comprises 15 residues. V was clipped by 3 bases and J by 0 bases, with 14 bases between them. Per germline, CDR1 SQVTM and CDR2 ANQGSEA. CDR3 region: CSVERGAATNYGYTF. DNA for the CDR3: TGCAGCGTTGAGAGAGGGGCGGCTACTAACTATGGCTACACCTTC.

The gene calls are TRBV18 and TRBJ2-1; no firm D call. With 6 bases removed from V and 8 bases from J, the gap between germline ends came to 17 bases. From germline, CDR1 is KGHSH and CDR2 LQKENI. CDR3 length equals 14 residues. CDR3 sequence (DNA): TGTGCCAGCTCCCCCATTCCCTCCTCCGATGAGCAGTTCTTC. As protein: CASSPIPSSDEQFF.

Notes on this clone: The same CDR3 is also encoded by other DNA sequences in this sample. The V gene is TRBV10-3, the J gene TRBJ2-7, with a tentative D call TRBD2 (5 bases). The CDR3 is 11 residues long. Germline V gives CDR1 ENHRY, CDR2 SYGVKD. The ends were cut back, 4 bases at V and 4 bases at J, with 5 bases in the middle. The CDR3 nucleotides read TGTGCCATCAGTGCGGGGTACGAGCAGTACTTC. It codes for CAISAGYEQYF.

In DNA, the CDR3 is TGTGCCATCAGTGATCGGGCGGGGAGTCCCAACGAGCAGTACTTC. It encodes CAISDRAGSPNEQYF. The chain couples TRBV10-3 to TRBJ2-7, with D possibly matching TRBD2 (6 bases). The V and J ends lost 3 bases and 5 bases respectively, with 17 bases between them. Germline assignment: CDR1 ENHRY and CDR2 SYGVKD. There are 15 residues in the CDR3.

This chain uses TRBV5-1 with TRBJ2-5; 10 nucleotides agree with TRBD2. Trimming cost V 1 base and J 5 bases; bases outside gene matches: 5. CDR1 is SGHRS and CDR2 is YFSETQ in the germline V gene. CDR3 length equals 15 residues. The CDR3 protein is CASSLSGLAIETQYF. The CDR3 DNA is TGCGCCAGCAGCTTGTCGGGACTAGCGATTGAGACCCAGTACTTC.

The chain couples TRBV5-1 to TRBJ2-1; 9 nucleotides line up with TRBD2. The CDR3 totals 15 residues. CDR1 is SGHRS, CDR2 YFSETQ, per germline. V lost 6 bases, J lost 9 bases, and 13 bases stayed unmatched. CDR3 residues: CASILGAGGLGEQFF. The CDR3 coding sequence is TGCGCCAGCATCTTAGGGGCGGGAGGGCTAGGTGAGCAGTTCTTC. The full variable domain, with the rest looked up from reference TRBV5-1 and TRBJ2-1, is KAGVTQTPRYLIKTRGQQVTLSCSPISGHRSVSWYQQTPGQGLQFLFEYFSETQRNKGNFPGRFSGRQFSNSRSEMNVSTLELGDSALYLCASILGAGGLGEQFFGPGTRLTVL.

Of note for this clone: Other DNA sequences in this specimen translate into the identical CDR3. The V and J genes are TRBV2 and TRBJ1-2; D not certain. V was trimmed by 1 base and J by 4 bases, leaving 4 bases between them. The CDR3 contains 12 residues. Per germline, CDR1 SNHLY and CDR2 FYNNEI. The CDR3 DNA follows: TGTGCCAGCAGTGAAGGGGGCTATGGCTACACCTTC. Protein product: CASSEGGYGYTF.

The V gene is TRBV6-5, the J gene TRBJ1-2, with TRBD1 as a possible D gene (5 bases). Trimming pared 7 bases from V and 3 bases from J, leaving 12 bases between. Germline lookup yields CDR1 MNHEY and CDR2 SVGAGI. The CDR3 length is 13 residues. DNA for the CDR3: TGTGCCAGCACGGCCAGGGCCTACTATGGCTACACCTTC. This gives the protein CASTARAYYGYTF.

V gene TRBV2 combines with J gene TRBJ2-2, with 10 bases fitting TRBD1. This CDR3 is built from 14 residues. J lost 6 bases, V lost 8 bases, and 6 bases had no gene match. Germline CDR1 reads SNHLY; CDR2 reads FYNNEI. CDR3 coding DNA: TGTGCCAGCGTCTGGGACAGGGGTGCCGGGGAGCTGTTTTTT. It codes for CASVWDRGAGELFF.

This clone was seen just once. The chain has TRBV6-5 and TRBJ1-2; TRBD1 matches 10 bases. CDR3 length: 15 amino acids. V trimming: 6 bases; J trimming: 4 bases; junction bases outside the gene matches: 8. CDR1 and CDR2 from the germline V gene are MNHEY and SVGAGI. CDR3 protein: CASSPGTGALYGYTF. CDR3 DNA: TGTGCCAGCAGCCCTGGGACAGGGGCCCTCTATGGCTACACCTTC.

This clone appeared a few times. The chain employs TRBV6-5 and TRBJ1-1; D unclear. V gave up 6 bases and J gave up 4 bases, with 12 bases separating them. This CDR3 spans 13 amino acids. CDR1 is MNHEY and CDR2 is SVGAGI in the germline V gene. The CDR3 loop reads CASRRGDITEAFF. CDR3 DNA: TGTGCCAGCAGGCGCGGGGATATCACTGAAGCTTTCTTT.

This clone has a handful of counts. This sequence joins TRBV2 and TRBJ1-1, with D unresolved. The CDR3 covers 11 residues. V lost 8 bases and J 10 bases, leaving 14 bases between the germline ends. In germline, CDR1 is SNHLY, CDR2 FYNNEI. The CDR3 DNA is TGTGCCAGCGTCCGATCAGGTGGAGCTTTCTTT. Amino acid sequence: CASVRSGGAFF.

The CDR3 region is CASRRQGANEQFF. The CDR3 DNA follows: TGTGCCAGCAGAAGACAGGGGGCGAATGAGCAGTTCTTC. The V call is TRBV2, the J call TRBJ2-1, with TRBD1 identical over 10 bases. The CDR3 consists of 13 residues. V shed 6 bases, J shed 7 bases, and the junction held 3 bases outside the gene matches. CDR1 and CDR2 (germline): SNHLY, FYNNEI.